A single sample is the source of the 30 T cell receptor beta chains below, sequenced in a study of T cell responses to AZD1222 COVID-19 vaccine. Generated by immunoSEQ multiplex PCR, the TCRdb table keeps only in-frame clones and is missing some. The profile shows about 150,000 clones, 87% of them singletons. Here the sequenced sample was peripheral blood, taken 28 days after the second AZD1222 dose. The receptors here all came from an adult who received the AZD1222 COVID-19 vaccine.

The CDR3 loop is CASSFGGIGEKLFF. The CDR3 DNA is TGTGCCAGCAGTTTCGGGGGTATCGGTGAAAAACTGTTTTTT. The rearrangement joins TRBV28 to TRBJ1-4, with D maybe TRBD1 (5 bases). Germline lookup yields CDR1 MDHEN and CDR2 SYDVKM. There are 14 residues in the CDR3. V was clipped by 3 bases and J by 7 bases, with 12 bases between them.

This chain connects TRBV6-2 or TRBV6-3 to TRBJ2-2; TRBD2 matches at 8 bases. The germline CDR1 and CDR2 sequences are MNHEY and SVGEGT. The CDR3 is made up of 14 amino acids. The junction had 2 bases not matched to a gene; V was cut back by 4 bases and J by 4 bases. The CDR3 coding sequence is TGTGCCAGCAGTTGGACTAGCACCACCGGGGAGCTGTTTTTT. Its translation: CASSWTSTTGELFF.

J is TRBJ2-7 and V is TRBV5-1; D perhaps matches TRBD2 (7 bases). In germline, CDR1 is SGHRS, CDR2 YFSETQ. The CDR3 extends over 15 amino acids. Trimming removed 0 bases at V and 4 bases at J, with 14 bases between. The CDR3 region is CASSLARGAGYEQYF. In DNA, the CDR3 is TGCGCCAGCAGCTTGGCCCGGGGGGCGGGGTACGAGCAGTACTTC.

The rearrangement joins TRBV5-4 to TRBJ2-3, with TRBD2 matching 7 bases. V dropped 4 bases and J dropped 3; count of bases not matched to a gene: 8. CDR3 length: 15 residues. Germline V lookup: CDR1 SGHNT, CDR2 YYREEE (reference sequence). The CDR3 loop is CASSPNRGGTDTQYF. The CDR3, as DNA: TGTGCCAGCAGCCCCAATAGGGGAGGGACAGATACGCAGTATTTT.

The rearrangement uses TRBV7-8 and TRBJ2-2; 7 bases agree with TRBD2. CDR3 length equals 14 residues. CDR1 and CDR2 (germline): SGHVS, FQNEAQ. V was pared by 5 bases and J by 1 base, with 1 base of the junction left unmatched. CDR3 residues: CASSGRVNTGELFF. The CDR3 bases are TGTGCCAGCAGCGGGAGGGTGAACACCGGGGAGCTGTTTTTT.

The chain uses TRBV7-8 and TRBJ2-3; 8 bases are a match to TRBD2. The germline gives CDR1 SGHVS, CDR2 FQNEAQ. Trimming took 5 bases from V and 1 from J; bases not matched to a gene: 8. The CDR3 is 16 amino acids. The CDR3 protein is CASSRSGKGGTDTQYF. The CDR3 bases are TGTGCCAGCAGCCGTAGCGGGAAGGGGGGCACAGATACGCAGTATTTT.

The genes are TRBV7-8 and TRBJ2-3, with 10 nucleotides matching TRBD2. The CDR3 is 15 amino acids. The V segment lost 5 bases and the J segment 4 bases; nucleotides outside the gene matches: 6. Germline loops: CDR1 SGHVS, CDR2 FQNEAQ. CDR3 sequence (DNA): TGTGCCAGCAGCCGAGTAGCGGGAGGCCCAGATACGCAGTATTTT. It codes for CASSRVAGGPDTQYF.

Regarding this clone: Other DNA sequences of this sample code for an identical CDR3. V and J are TRBV7-9 and TRBJ1-5; D is unclear. From germline, CDR1 is SEHNR and CDR2 FQNEAQ (reference sequence). This CDR3 has 12 amino acids. V lost 2 bases to trimming and J lost 4 bases, with 3 bases between them. In DNA form, the CDR3 reads TGTGCCAGCAGCTTACTGAATCAGCCCCAGCATTTT. It is translated as CASSLLNQPQHF.

The chain recombines TRBV6-1 with TRBJ2-4; possibly TRBD1 or TRBD2 for D (5 bases each). This CDR3 region has 15 residues. The V and J ends lost 0 bases and 1 base respectively, with 7 bases between them. The germline V gene has CDR1 MNHNS and CDR2 SASEGT. The CDR3 region has the DNA TGTGCCAGCAGTGAAGCAGGGACGGCCAAAAACATTCAGTACTTC. Translation gives CASSEAGTAKNIQYF.

The V gene is TRBV28, the J gene TRBJ2-7, with no clear D. CDR3 length: 13 amino acids. Between the trimmed V and J ends, which lost 5 bases and 0 bases, there was a span of 8 bases. Germline CDR1 reads MDHEN; CDR2 reads SYDVKM. Written as DNA, the CDR3 is TGTGCCAGCAGTGACACGCTCTCCTACGAGCAGTACTTC. Encoded protein: CASSDTLSYEQYF.

This clone was detected once. The chain links TRBV7-2 to TRBJ2-5; no clear D. Trimming shortened V by 1 base and J by 6 bases, and 12 bases separated the two germline ends. The CDR3 totals 14 residues. Germline V CDR1 and CDR2: SGHTA, FQGNSA. This chain's CDR3 is CASSLGLGLKTQYF. CDR3 in DNA: TGTGCCAGCAGCTTAGGGCTAGGTCTGAAGACCCAGTACTTC.

This clone was seen only a few times. The rearrangement joins TRBV28 to TRBJ1-2; D ambiguous. Trimming shortened V by 2 bases and J by 5 bases, and 9 bases separated the two germline ends. From germline, CDR1 is MDHEN and CDR2 SYDVKM. CDR3 length equals 13 residues. As DNA, the CDR3 is TGTGCCAGCAGTTTAGGCACAGCTTATGGCTACACCTTC. Amino acid sequence: CASSLGTAYGYTF.

The V call is TRBV19, the J call TRBJ2-1, with 7 bases matching TRBD2. The CDR3 extends over 14 amino acids. Germline-derived CDR1 and CDR2 are LNHDA and SQIVND (reference sequence). V shed 8 bases and J 4 bases; nucleotides not matched to a gene: 8. The DNA for the CDR3 is TGTGCCAGTGGTACGGGGGAGGGATACAATGAGCAGTTCTTC. Translation: CASGTGEGYNEQFF.

The genes are TRBV11-2 and TRBJ2-7; D ambiguous. V was trimmed by 5 bases and J by 3 bases, leaving 8 bases between them. The CDR3 has 12 residues. The germline V gene encodes CDR1 SGHAT and CDR2 FQNNGV. CDR3 protein: CASSRESYEQYF. DNA for the CDR3: TGTGCCAGCAGCCGAGAGAGCTACGAGCAGTACTTC.

The chain uses TRBV3-1 (or the pseudogene TRBV3-2) and TRBJ1-5; unclear D gene. This CDR3 is 15 amino acids long. From germline, CDR1 is LGHDT and CDR2 YNNKEL (reference sequence). V was clipped by 0 bases and J by 7 bases, with 13 bases between them. The CDR3, as DNA: TGTGCCAGCAGCCAAGATTTTAACCTCGGGCAGCCCCAGCATTTT. Encoded protein: CASSQDFNLGQPQHF.

The chain uses TRBV29-1 and TRBJ2-7; TRBD1 is a possible D gene (5 bases). Germline V gene sequence: CDR1 SQVTM, CDR2 ANQGSEA. The CDR3 contains 14 residues. Trimming cost V 4 bases and J 5 bases, with 18 bases left between them. The DNA for the CDR3 is TGCAGCGTTGGGCGGTCAGGGTTTGCGAACGAGCAGTACTTC. Translation: CSVGRSGFANEQYF.

This clone has more than one count but fewer than ten. The V and J genes are TRBV5-1 and TRBJ1-1; D ambiguous. CDR1 is SGHRS and CDR2 is YFSETQ in the germline V gene. Trimming pared 1 base from V and 8 bases from J, leaving 6 bases between. This CDR3 is 11 amino acids long. The CDR3 nucleotides are TGCGCCAGCAGCTTGAAGGAAGAAGCTTTCTTT. It specifies CASSLKEEAFF. Complete variable domain (other parts from reference TRBV5-1 and TRBJ1-1): KAGVTQTPRYLIKTRGQQVTLSCSPISGHRSVSWYQQTPGQGLQFLFEYFSETQRNKGNFPGRFSGRQFSNSRSEMNVSTLELGDSALYLCASSLKEEAFFGQGTRLTVV.

The V call is TRBV5-4, the J call TRBJ2-7; TRBD2 aligns across 8 bases. V lost 2 bases to trimming and J lost 5 bases; unmatched junction nucleotides: 6. Germline CDR1 reads SGHNT; CDR2 reads YYREEE (reference sequence). The CDR3 spans 14 residues. CDR3 loop: CASSLPGGPHEQYF. CDR3 bases: TGTGCCAGCAGCTTACCGGGAGGGCCCCACGAGCAGTACTTC.

V is TRBV15 and J is TRBJ2-3; D is perhaps TRBD2 (6 bases). The CDR3 has 13 amino acids. V lost 4 bases to trimming and J lost 6 bases, with 11 bases between them. Germline loops: CDR1 LNHNV, CDR2 YYDKDF (reference sequence). The CDR3 here is CATSTNREDTQYF. The CDR3 DNA reads TGTGCCACCAGCACCAACCGGGAGGATACGCAGTATTTT. Drawing the rest from reference TRBV15 and TRBJ2-3, the complete variable domain is DAMVIQNPRYQVTQFGKPVTLSCSQTLNHNVMYWYQQKSSQAPKLLFHYYDKDFNNEADTPDNFQSRRPNTSFCFLDIRSPGLGDTAMYLCATSTNREDTQYFGPGTRLTVL.

The rearrangement joins TRBV7-3 to TRBJ2-5; no reliable D call. Per the germline V gene, CDR1 is SGHTA and CDR2 is FQGTGA. V lost 5 bases and J 4 bases, leaving 11 bases between the germline ends. There are 13 residues in the CDR3. The CDR3 coding sequence is TGTGCCAGCAGCATGGGATCTATAGAGACCCAGTACTTC. The encoded protein is CASSMGSIETQYF.

The J gene is TRBJ2-5, the V gene TRBV11-2; D is undetermined. V lost 5 bases, J lost 3 bases, and 13 bases lay in between. The V gene's germline CDR1 is SGHAT and CDR2 FQNNGV. The CDR3 loop spans 14 amino acids. The CDR3 DNA reads as TGTGCCAGCAGCATTGACACGACTGAAGAGACCCAGTACTTC. It is translated as CASSIDTTEETQYF.

The count of this clone is one. This chain uses TRBV3-1 (or the pseudogene TRBV3-2) with TRBJ2-6; 9 positions match TRBD1. Trimming removed 4 bases from V and 4 bases from J; junction bases left unmatched: 8. The CDR3 loop spans 17 amino acids. Germline CDR1 and CDR2: LGHDT and YNNKEL (reference sequence). DNA of the CDR3: TGTGCCAGCAGCCCGGGACAGGGACTACGCGGGGCCAACGTCCTGACTTTC. Its translation is CASSPGQGLRGANVLTF.

This rearrangement joins TRBV2 to TRBJ1-6; perhaps TRBD1 as D (6 bases). The length of the CDR3 is 15 residues. Trimming stripped 6 bases from V and 7 bases from J, with 16 bases between. Germline lookup yields CDR1 SNHLY and CDR2 FYNNEI. The CDR3 here is CASSQRAGGNSPLHF. The CDR3 nucleotides are TGTGCCAGCAGCCAACGGGCGGGGGGCAATTCACCCCTCCACTTT.

The rearrangement links TRBV4-3 to TRBJ2-7; TRBD2 might be the D (5 bases). The V end lost 0 bases, the J end lost 1 base, and 13 bases lay between the germline ends. The V gene's germline CDR1 is LGHNA and CDR2 YSLEER. The CDR3 consists of 16 residues. The CDR3 DNA reads as TGCGCCAGCAGCCAAGATTCGGGGTCGTCATCCTACGAGCAGTACTTC. Translation: CASSQDSGSSSYEQYF.

The rearrangement uses TRBV27 and TRBJ1-4; D gene uncertain. The CDR3 extends over 13 amino acids. The ends were cut back, 0 bases at V and 4 bases at J, with 3 bases in the middle. The germline gives CDR1 MNHEY, CDR2 SMNVEV (reference sequence). The CDR3 is CASSLSGNEKLFF. CDR3 DNA sequence: TGTGCCAGCAGTTTATCCGGTAATGAAAAACTGTTTTTT.

This sequence joins TRBV15 and TRBJ2-3; D possibly matches TRBD1 or TRBD2 (6 bases each). V lost 3 bases and J 6 bases, leaving 22 bases between the germline ends. Germline CDR1 and CDR2: LNHNV and YYDKDF (reference sequence). The CDR3 loop spans 17 amino acids. The CDR3 reads CATSRGTTTRWEDTQYF. The DNA for the CDR3 is TGTGCCACCAGCAGGGGGACAACGACTAGGTGGGAGGATACGCAGTATTTT.

The gene calls are TRBV19 and TRBJ1-6; no clear D gene. The CDR3 sequence is 15 residues long. Germline CDR1 reads LNHDA; CDR2 reads SQIVND (reference sequence). Between the trimmed V and J ends, which lost 6 bases and 7 bases, there was a span of 16 bases. CDR3 sequence: CASSWGRDGNSPLHF. CDR3 nucleotides: TGTGCCAGTAGCTGGGGTCGAGATGGGAATTCACCCCTCCACTTT.

This rearrangement joins TRBV9 to TRBJ2-2; 10 bases agree with TRBD2. Unmatched junction bases numbered 4, after V lost 4 bases and J lost 1 base. The V gene's germline CDR1 is SGDLS and CDR2 YYNGEE. The CDR3 has 16 amino acids. The CDR3 is CASSPRTSGNTGELFF. DNA of the CDR3: TGTGCCAGCAGCCCTCGGACTAGCGGGAACACCGGGGAGCTGTTTTTT.

The CDR3 sequence is CASRGTGGNSPLHF. The CDR3 region has the DNA TGTGCCAGCAGGGGTACAGGGGGGAATTCACCCCTCCACTTT. The chain links TRBV6-5 to TRBJ1-6; 8 nucleotides match TRBD1. The CDR3 has 14 residues. The germline CDR1 and CDR2 sequences are MNHEY and SVGAGI. Losses at the gene ends were 6 bases for V and 7 bases for J; bases not matched to a gene: 5.

The J gene is TRBJ2-3, the V gene TRBV7-2, with D perhaps TRBD1 (6 bases). The CDR3 is made up of 17 amino acids. V was shortened by 1 base and J by 0 bases, with 14 bases between the two germline ends. Germline CDR1 reads SGHTA; CDR2 reads FQGNSA. In DNA form, the CDR3 reads TGTGCCAGCAGCTTAGTCGTCAGGGGAACTAGCACAGATACGCAGTATTTT. Its translation is CASSLVVRGTSTDTQYF.